Listed below are T cell receptor beta chains from one sample, sequenced in a study of human T cells and chemical hapten exposure. TCRdb fed the RACE reads into MiXCR, producing one record per CDR3 protein. The table shows around 330,000 distinct CDR3 sequences, with 5.5% occurring only once. The sample here was whole blood, taken in connection with sensitization to the hapten diphenylcyclopropenone (DPC). The receptors derive from a woman aged 18-29 years with alopecia areata. Some clones in this sample may be carry-over from other donors' samples. Both conserved end residues are part of each CDR3. The D gene is left open where the match is weak. The size field is filled for only some rows; it gives once, few, many or a size class.

d_call j_call clone_size v_call cdr3_nt cdr3_aa
NA TRBJ2-1 few TRBV5-6 TGTGCCAGCAGCTTACCCTGGGAGTACAATGAGCAGTTCTTC CASSLPWEYNEQFF
NA TRBJ1-2 many TRBV27 TGTGCCAGCAGTATAAGTAGGGGGGCTATCGAAGTCTTTAACTATGGCTACACCTTC CASSISRGAIEVFNYGYTF
TRBD1 TRBJ1-1 many TRBV6-5 TGTGCCAGCAGGAGGGACAGTGAAGCTTTCTTT CASRRDSEAFF
TRBD1 TRBJ1-1 few TRBV6-2/TRBV6-3 TGTGCCAGCAGTTCGGGACAGACCCCTGAAGCTTTCTTT CASSSGQTPEAFF
NA TRBJ1-6 NA TRBV12-3/TRBV12-4 TGTGCCAGCAGTCCCGGGACGGTTCGCTATAATTCACCCCTCCACTTT CASSPGTVRYNSPLHF
NA TRBJ2-7 many TRBV12-3/TRBV12-4 TGTGCCAGCAGTTTCAGACAGGCCAGCTCCTACGAGCAGTACTTC CASSFRQASSYEQYF
NA TRBJ2-3 many TRBV7-2 TGTGCCAGCAGCTGGCGGATGCCTAGCACAGATACGCAGTATTTT CASSWRMPSTDTQYF
NA TRBJ1-5 NA TRBV6-5 TGTGCCAGCAGCCGGGACACATACAATCAGCCCCAGCATTTT CASSRDTYNQPQHF
TRBD2 TRBJ2-3 many TRBV29-1 TGCAGCGTTGCCCCCCTAGCGGGGGGGACAGATACGCAGTATTTT CSVAPLAGGTDTQYF
NA TRBJ1-5 many TRBV20-1 TGCAGTGCTAGTGGTCCGGATCCCTCGGGGCCCCAGCATTTT CSASGPDPSGPQHF
NA TRBJ2-1 few TRBV6-2/TRBV6-3 TGTGCCAGCAGTTACCGCAAGGGGGCCTACAATGAGCAGTTCTTC CASSYRKGAYNEQFF
NA TRBJ2-7 NA TRBV5-6 TGTGCCAGCAGCTCTGGGGGGCAGGGCGAGCAGTACTTC CASSSGGQGEQYF
NA TRBJ1-1 NA TRBV6-2/TRBV6-3 TGTGCCAGCAGTTACGTCGGTCTATGGGGGAACACTGAAGCTTTCTTT CASSYVGLWGNTEAFF
NA TRBJ2-1 NA TRBV28 TGTGCCAGCAGTTTCAGTAGGCTAAGCTCCTACAATGAGCAGTTCTTC CASSFSRLSSYNEQFF
TRBD1 TRBJ1-2 NA TRBV3-1 TGTGCCAGCAGCCAAAATCTCGACAGGGTCGGTATTGGCTACACCTTC CASSQNLDRVGIGYTF
TRBD1 TRBJ1-2 NA TRBV20-1 TGCAGTGCTAGAGATATGGGACAGGGAACTACCATCTACACCTTC CSARDMGQGTTIYTF
TRBD1 TRBJ1-1 few TRBV4-2 TGTGCCAGCAGGGACAGGGACTCTGAAGCTTTCTTT CASRDRDSEAFF
NA TRBJ1-1 NA TRBV20-1 TGCAGTGCTAGAGTCGGCTCGGTTGTGAACACTGAAGCTTTCTTT CSARVGSVVNTEAFF
NA TRBJ1-6 many TRBV5-1 TGCGCCAGCAGCTTCTCCAGCACAATAACCGGAATCTCCTATAATTCACCCCTCCACTTT CASSFSSTITGISYNSPLHF
NA TRBJ1-1 NA TRBV20-1 TGCAGTGCTAAAAAGACAGGCCCTAGGGGTGAAGCTTTCTTT CSAKKTGPRGEAFF
NA TRBJ1-2 many TRBV29-1 TGCAGCGTTGTGACCCAGGGGACCGGGAGATTC CSVVTQGTGRF
NA TRBJ1-1 few TRBV6-1 TGTGCCAGCAGGGGGGACGGACCGTACACTGAAGCTTTCTTT CASRGDGPYTEAFF
NA TRBJ2-5 many TRBV5-6 TGTGCCAGCAGCCGAATTACCAGCCAAGAGACCCAGTACTTC CASSRITSQETQYF
NA TRBJ2-1 NA TRBV9 TGTGCCAGCAGCGTGACTAGCTCCTACAATGAGCAGTTCTTC CASSVTSSYNEQFF
NA TRBJ2-5 many TRBV9 TGTGCCAGCAGCGGTTACGGTGACCAAGAGACCCAGTACTTC CASSGYGDQETQYF
NA TRBJ1-1 few TRBV12-3/TRBV12-4 TGTGCCAGCAGGGATTCAGCGAACACTGAAGCTTTCTTT CASRDSANTEAFF
NA TRBJ1-1 few TRBV9 TGTGCCAGCAGCGTTGGGGGGACGATGAACACTGAAGCTTTCTTT CASSVGGTMNTEAFF
NA TRBJ1-1 few TRBV2 TGTGCCAGCAGCGCGACGGCTTTCTTT CASSATAFF
NA TRBJ2-2 NA TRBV7-9 TGTGCCAGCAGCTTAGCGGTGTACACCGGGGAGCTGTTTTTT CASSLAVYTGELFF
NA TRBJ2-3 few TRBV7-8 TGTGCCAGCAGCCCAAAACCTCGGACCCCGGAGTATTTT CASSPKPRTPEYF
NA TRBJ2-3 NA TRBV4-2 TGTGCCAGCAGCGTCGTGGGGGGCGGGACAGATACGCAGTATTTT CASSVVGGGTDTQYF
NA TRBJ1-5 few TRBV25-1 TGTGCCAGCAGTGAAGCCGGGGTCAATCAGCCCCAGCATTTT CASSEAGVNQPQHF